These 9 T cell receptor beta chains share one sample of origin, sequenced in a study of technical replicates of blood from several donors. TCRdb's copy holds only in-frame clones and misses some; the assay was immunoSEQ multiplex PCR. This sample has more than 65,000 clones, with over 80% found just once. Sequencing was carried out using PBMCs. The receptors were gathered from a human donor in good health. Some clones in this sample may be carry-over from other donors' samples.

The CDR3 nucleotides are TGTGCCAGCAGCTTGGGGGGAGGAGGCGGGTACGAGCAGTACTTC. It encodes CASSLGGGGGYEQYF. This rearrangement joins TRBV7-2 to TRBJ2-7, with D perhaps TRBD2 (6 bases). The CDR3 is 15 amino acids. Looked up from germline, CDR1 is SGHTA and CDR2 is FQGNSA. Between the trimmed V and J ends, which lost 3 bases and 4 bases, there was a span of 16 bases.

The CDR3 DNA reads as TGCGCCAGCAGCCCGACGGCCGGGGGGGTGAATGAGCAGTTCTTC. Translated: CASSPTAGGVNEQFF. The chain couples TRBV4-3 to TRBJ2-1; 8 positions match TRBD2. CDR3 length equals 15 residues. J was trimmed by 7 bases and V by 4 bases; bases with no gene match: 9. Germline V gene lookup returns CDR1 LGHNA and CDR2 YSLEER.

The chain recombines TRBV9 with TRBJ2-1; D is perhaps TRBD2 (6 bases). V lost 2 bases and J 3 bases, leaving 15 bases between the germline ends. This CDR3 contains 16 residues. Germline V gene data show CDR1 as SGDLS and CDR2 as YYNGEE. The CDR3 protein is CASSVSGGLSYNEQFF. For the CDR3, the DNA is TGTGCCAGCAGCGTTTCCGGGGGTCTTAGCTACAATGAGCAGTTCTTC.

This rearrangement joins TRBV6-1 to TRBJ2-1, with TRBD2 as a possible D gene (6 bases). V was clipped by 8 bases and J by 10 bases, with 18 bases between them. Germline-derived CDR1 and CDR2 are MNHNS and SASEGT. The CDR3 extends over 13 amino acids. The CDR3 DNA is TGTGCCAGCGCGGTGGGACTCCCCGTGGAGCAGTTCTTC. This translates into CASAVGLPVEQFF.

V usage is TRBV6-4 and J usage is TRBJ2-1, with 9 nucleotides matching TRBD2. Germline CDR1 MRHNA, CDR2 SNTAGT. The CDR3 totals 16 residues. V trimming: 0 bases; J trimming: 3 bases; junction bases outside the gene matches: 3. The CDR3 coding sequence is TGTGCCAGCAGTGACTCGGGGCGGGGGGGCTACAATGAGCAGTTCTTC. Translating it yields CASSDSGRGGYNEQFF.

This chain connects TRBV5-6 to TRBJ2-3, with TRBD2 matching over 7 bases. V gave up 1 base and J gave up 4 bases; unmatched junction bases: 6. The CDR3 consists of 15 residues. Germline V gene lookup returns CDR1 SGHDT and CDR2 YYEEEE. The CDR3 region has the DNA TGTGCCAGCAGCTTGACTAGTCGGGGGGCAGATACGCAGTATTTT. This gives the protein CASSLTSRGADTQYF. Full variable domain (missing parts from reference TRBV5-6 and TRBJ2-3): DAGVTQSPTHLIKTRGQQVTLRCSPKSGHDTVSWYQQALGQGPQFIFQYYEEEERQRGNFPDRFSGHQFPNYSSELNVNALLLGDSALYLCASSLTSRGADTQYFGPGTRLTVL.

The CDR3 reads CASRGMGGLENTIYF. CDR3 DNA sequence: TGTGCCAGCAGGGGTATGGGGGGGCTTGAAAACACCATATATTTT. The chain uses TRBV27 and TRBJ1-3, with D possibly TRBD1 on 6 matching bases. CDR1 is MNHEY, CDR2 SMNVEV, per germline (reference sequence). The CDR3 sequence is 15 residues long. V was pared by 6 bases and J by 6 bases, with 18 bases between.

V and J are TRBV7-9 and TRBJ2-5; 10 bases map to TRBD2. The CDR3 has 15 amino acids. The ends lost 6 bases at V and 5 bases at J; junction bases unmatched: 9. CDR1 and CDR2 (germline): SEHNR, FQNEAQ (reference sequence). CDR3 loop: CASRERGGLWETQYF. The CDR3 bases are TGTGCCAGCAGGGAGCGGGGGGGCCTGTGGGAGACCCAGTACTTC.

The rearrangement joins TRBV7-2 to TRBJ2-5; maybe TRBD2 (6 bases). V gave up 5 bases and J gave up 0 bases, with 19 bases separating them. From germline, CDR1 is SGHTA and CDR2 FQGNSA. This CDR3 contains 17 residues. CDR3 nucleotides: TGTGCCAGCAGCCCACTTTTTACTAGCAGGCACCAAGAGACCCAGTACTTC. It yields the protein CASSPLFTSRHQETQYF.